This T cell receptor (beta chain) was sequenced during a study of blood T cell repertoires in COVID-19. Study-wide context: Specimens from acute and convalescent COVID-19 originated in the United States, Italy and Spain.

Trimming took off 0 bases at V and 0 bases at J, with 7 bases between the two ends. Per germline, CDR1 SGHDT and CDR2 YYEEEE. The CDR3 contains 15 residues. Study processing details: Scientists estimated how many nucleated cells there were by amplifying reference gene primers. Sequencing used immunoSEQ multiplex PCR; TCRdb keeps in-frame clones, though not all of them. D and trimming come from the DNA, and the V and J calls and clone size come from that table. The sample has 60,000 to 85,000 clones, roughly 80% seen once; the top ten hold about 18%. The clonotype was recovered from a man aged 70 or older who had recovered from COVID-19. The sample was peripheral blood. The chain joins TRBV5-6 to TRBJ1-3; D is undetermined. CDR3 in DNA: TGTGCCAGCAGCTTGGCCGGGTACTCTGGAAACACCATATATTTT. The encoded protein is CASSLAGYSGNTIYF.